These 8 T cell receptor beta chains came from one sample sequenced in a study of response to subunit inactivated influenza vaccine. One entry per CDR3 protein, called by TCRdb with MiXCR from the RT-PCR reads. Of around 580,000 distinct CDR3 sequences in the sample, about 10% were seen once. The material was PBMCs from blood, obtained on the day of vaccination. These receptor sequences come from a man in his fifties who received an inactivated influenza vaccine.

The chain links TRBV14 to TRBJ2-4; 7 positions match TRBD2. Trimming took 1 base from V and 15 from J; bases not matched to a gene: 9. The germline V gene encodes CDR1 SGHDN and CDR2 FVKESK. CDR3 length equals 13 residues. Written as DNA, the CDR3 is TGTGCCAGCAGCCAAGCCGGGACTACGGGAGCGTACTTC. This codes for CASSQAGTTGAYF. The full variable domain, its missing parts supplied by reference TRBV14 and TRBJ2-4, is EAGVTQFPSHSVIEKGQTVTLRCDPISGHDNLYWYRRVMGKEIKFLLHFVKESKQDESGMPNNRFLAERTGGTYSTLKVQPAELEDSGVYFCASSQAGTTGAYFGAGTRLSVL.

V and J are TRBV3-1 and TRBJ2-1; D possibly matches TRBD1 or TRBD2 (5 bases each). The germline CDR1 and CDR2 sequences are LGHDT and YNNKEL (reference sequence). The V end was cut by 4 bases, the J end by 7 bases, with 8 bases between. The CDR3 has 12 amino acids. The CDR3 loop reads CASSRGTNEQFF. The CDR3 DNA reads as TGTGCCAGCAGCCGGGGGACGAATGAGCAGTTCTTC.

The genes are TRBV11-2 and TRBJ2-1, with D perhaps assigned TRBD1 or TRBD2 (6 bases each). V was pared by 7 bases and J by 9 bases, with 16 bases between. CDR3 length: 13 amino acids. Per germline, CDR1 SGHAT and CDR2 FQNNGV. CDR3: CASTILEGGEQFF. The CDR3 region has the DNA TGTGCCAGCACCATACTGGAGGGGGGTGAGCAGTTCTTC.

The CDR3 loop reads CSASRWNEQFF. The DNA for the CDR3 is TGCAGTGCCTCCAGGTGGAATGAGCAGTTCTTC. The rearrangement uses TRBV20-1 and TRBJ2-1, with D hard to call. The CDR3 consists of 11 residues. The germline V gene encodes CDR1 DFQATT and CDR2 SNEGSKA (reference sequence). V shed 6 bases and J shed 7 bases, with 10 bases lying between them.

V is TRBV3-1 and J is TRBJ2-5; TRBD1 matches at 9 bases. V was clipped by 1 base and J by 4 bases; unmatched bases: 1. Per the germline V gene, CDR1 is LGHDT and CDR2 is YNNKEL (reference sequence). The CDR3 length is 14 residues. In DNA form, the CDR3 reads TGTGCCAGCAGCCAAGGGACAGGGGTAGAGACCCAGTACTTC. It yields the protein CASSQGTGVETQYF.

This chain connects TRBV4-3 to TRBJ2-7; the match to TRBD2 covers 11 bases. The CDR3 runs 15 residues. J lost 6 bases, V lost 0 bases, and 4 bases had no gene match. Germline CDR1 is LGHNA and CDR2 is YSLEER. The DNA for the CDR3 is TGCGCCAGCAGCCAAGAAACTAGCGGGAGAAGCGAGCAGTACTTC. Its protein product is CASSQETSGRSEQYF.

This clonotype occurred a few times. The chain joins TRBV11-2 to TRBJ2-1, with 10 bases lining up with TRBD1. Losses at the gene ends were 3 bases for V and 6 bases for J; bases not matched to a gene: 5. The CDR3 length is 15 residues. Germline lookup yields CDR1 SGHAT and CDR2 FQNNGV. The CDR3 sequence is CASSLTGGIVNEQFF. CDR3 sequence (DNA): TGTGCCAGCAGCTTGACAGGGGGCATCGTCAATGAGCAGTTCTTC.

This clonotype was seen a handful of times. V and J are TRBV27 and TRBJ1-1; D not certain. The CDR3 is 13 amino acids. The V end was cut by 3 bases, the J end by 5 bases, with 10 bases between. Looked up from germline, CDR1 is MNHEY and CDR2 is SMNVEV (reference sequence). The CDR3 nucleotides read TGTGCCAGCAGTTTGGGCGTTTGGACTGAAGCTTTCTTT. Encoded protein: CASSLGVWTEAFF.